These 26 T cell receptor beta chains share one sample of origin, sequenced in a study of Ad26.COV2.S vaccination and SARS-CoV-2 variants (dated by TCRdb to about 2021). The intended sense of this specimen's treatment or condition label: around 19 received Ad26.COV2.S at low or high dose, single or two shots; roughly five received placebo; per-sample allocation not given. For vaccine and placebo recipients, repertoires were sequenced using samples collected on day 63 after the first injection. The library was made by the immunoSEQ multiplex PCR assay. TCRdb re-hosts the immuneACCESS table, in-frame sequences only. Its copies lack some clones; in the studies checked, an unresolved V gene accounts for under half of them, and the cause for the rest is not known. The sample table lists roughly 680,000 clones, around 90% of them with a count of one. 1.5% of the sample rests with the top ten. The source was peripheral blood, collected in a trial of Ad26.COV2.S vaccine versus placebo. The receptors derive from a person between 18 and 65 years old who received the Ad26.COV2.S COVID-19 vaccine or a placebo.

V gene TRBV5-1 combines with J gene TRBJ1-2, with D uncertain. The CDR3 has 15 residues. With 0 bases removed from V and 2 bases from J, the gap between germline ends came to 11 bases. Looked up from germline, CDR1 is SGHRS and CDR2 is YFSETQ. This CDR3 is CASSLGQANNYGYTF. For the CDR3, the DNA is TGCGCCAGCAGCTTGGGGCAGGCGAACAACTATGGCTACACCTTC.

The chain combines TRBV7-9 with TRBJ1-4, with a possible D match to TRBD1 (6 bases). The CDR3 runs 12 residues. Germline values: CDR1 SEHNR, CDR2 FQNEAQ (reference sequence). Trimming removed 5 bases from V and 8 bases from J, with 9 bases in between. In DNA, the CDR3 is TGTGCCAGCAGCCTCGGACAGGAAAAACTGTTTTTT. This sequence encodes CASSLGQEKLFF.

This clone was counted only a few times. The rearrangement links TRBV27 to TRBJ1-5; D might be TRBD1 (6 bases). Trimming took off 6 bases at V and 3 bases at J, with 9 bases between the two ends. The germline V gene encodes CDR1 MNHEY and CDR2 SMNVEV (reference sequence). This CDR3 contains 13 residues. The CDR3 loop reads CASSRGVNQPQHF. The CDR3, as DNA: TGTGCCAGCAGCAGGGGCGTCAATCAGCCCCAGCATTTT.

A single count supports this clone. Other DNA sequences in the sample encode the same CDR3. The CDR3 region is CASSFQGQPQHF. The CDR3 DNA sequence: TGTGCCAGCAGTTTCCAGGGGCAGCCCCAGCATTTT. The genes are TRBV6-2 or TRBV6-3 and TRBJ1-5; D perhaps matches TRBD1 (6 bases). Germline CDR1 is MNHEY and CDR2 is SVGEGT. The CDR3 spans 12 residues. V gave up 4 bases and J gave up 7 bases, with 8 bases separating them.

V gene TRBV6-6 combines with J gene TRBJ2-3; no clear D gene. Germline V lookup: CDR1 MNHNY, CDR2 SVGAGI (reference sequence). Between the trimmed V and J ends, which lost 4 bases and 5 bases, there was a span of 4 bases. This CDR3 comprises 11 residues. The CDR3 protein is CASSSGDTQYF. The CDR3 DNA is TGTGCCAGCAGTTCGGGAGATACGCAGTATTTT.

The chain carries TRBV30 and TRBJ1-1; no firm D call. CDR3 length: 13 residues. Trimming shortened V by 2 bases and J by 1 base, and 8 bases separated the two germline ends. Per the germline V gene, CDR1 is GTSNPN and CDR2 is SVGIG (reference sequence). Here the CDR3 reads CAWSLRGNTEAFF. CDR3 nucleotides: TGTGCCTGGAGTTTACGGGGGAACACTGAAGCTTTCTTT.

V is TRBV5-4 and J is TRBJ2-1, with D perhaps TRBD2 (5 bases). This CDR3 has 16 residues. The V gene lost 1 base and the J gene lost 0 bases, with 11 bases spanning the gap. Germline CDR1 SGHNT, CDR2 YYREEE (reference sequence). The chain's CDR3 is CASSLPARGSYNEQFF. The CDR3 region has the DNA TGTGCCAGCAGCTTGCCGGCCCGGGGCTCCTACAATGAGCAGTTCTTC.

The rearrangement joins TRBV7-2 to TRBJ2-3; a possible D gene is TRBD2 (6 bases). The V end lost 5 bases, the J end lost 1 base, and 19 bases lay between the germline ends. Germline lookup yields CDR1 SGHTA and CDR2 FQGNSA. The CDR3 covers 17 residues. The CDR3 DNA follows: TGTGCCAGCAGCCCGTCCCGACTAGTCCGAGGCACAGATACGCAGTATTTT. It encodes CASSPSRLVRGTDTQYF. Based on the CDR3 plus reference TRBV7-2 and TRBJ2-3, the full variable domain is GAGVSQSPSNKVTEKGKDVELRCDPISGHTALYWYRQSLGQGLEFLIYFQGNSAPDKSGLPSDRFSAERTGGSVSTLTIQRTQQEDSAVYLCASSPSRLVRGTDTQYFGPGTRLTVL.

The chain combines TRBV5-4 with TRBJ1-2; weak D call: TRBD1 (5 bases). The CDR3 loop spans 14 amino acids. Per the germline V gene, CDR1 is SGHNT and CDR2 is YYREEE (reference sequence). The germline V and J ends were trimmed by 4 bases and 4 bases, with 14 bases remaining between them. Here the CDR3 DNA reads TGTGCCAGCAGCGGCGGCACGGGGGTCTATGGCTACACCTTC. The encoded protein is CASSGGTGVYGYTF.

The rearrangement uses TRBV7-2 and TRBJ1-1, with 7 positions matching TRBD1. CDR1 SGHTA and CDR2 FQGNSA come from the germline V gene. V trimming: 4 bases; J trimming: 1 base; junction bases outside the gene matches: 3. The CDR3 runs to 14 residues. This chain's CDR3 is CASSSQGRNTEAFF. The DNA for the CDR3 is TGTGCCAGCAGCTCACAGGGGAGGAACACTGAAGCTTTCTTT.

The V call is TRBV12-3 or TRBV12-4, the J call TRBJ2-1; no clear D. V was pared by 8 bases and J by 5 bases, with 4 bases between. This CDR3 region has 10 residues. The chain's CDR3 is CASGDNEQFF. CDR3 DNA: TGTGCCAGCGGAGACAATGAGCAGTTCTTC.

This chain connects TRBV5-4 to TRBJ2-7, with D perhaps assigned TRBD1 or TRBD2 (5 bases each). The CDR3 loop spans 14 amino acids. CDR1 and CDR2 from the germline V gene are SGHNT and YYREEE (reference sequence). V dropped 0 bases and J dropped 3 bases, with 10 bases sitting between them. The CDR3 DNA reads TGTGCCAGCAGCTTGGCGGGACCACACTACGAGCAGTACTTC. As protein: CASSLAGPHYEQYF.

The CDR3 sequence: CASSQVLGTKQNRQFF. The DNA for the CDR3 is TGTGCCAGCAGCCAAGTCCTTGGGACCAAGCAGAATCGGCAGTTCTTC. This chain joins TRBV4-2 and TRBJ2-1; perhaps D is TRBD1 or TRBD2 (5 bases each). The CDR3 totals 16 residues. V shed 1 base and J shed 12 bases, with 22 bases lying between them. CDR1 is LGHNA and CDR2 is YNFKEQ in the germline V gene.

The CDR3 coding sequence is TGCGCCAGCAGCTTGAATCCTACTAGCGGGAGCTACAATGAGCAGTTCTTC. It translates to CASSLNPTSGSYNEQFF. J is TRBJ2-1 and V is TRBV5-1; the match to TRBD2 covers 11 bases. Germline lookup yields CDR1 SGHRS and CDR2 YFSETQ. Trimming took 1 base from V and 3 from J; bases not matched to a gene: 6. The CDR3 contains 17 residues.

In this sample, this clone turned up a few times. The genes are TRBV7-2 and TRBJ2-2, with 9 positions matching TRBD1. This CDR3 region has 16 residues. Germline loops: CDR1 SGHTA, CDR2 FQGNSA. The V segment lost 2 bases and the J segment 7 bases; nucleotides outside the gene matches: 8. The CDR3 nucleotides read TGTGCCAGCAGCTTAACGACAGGGGGTTACGGCGGGGAGCTGTTTTTT. Protein product: CASSLTTGGYGGELFF.

Details on this clone: The same CDR3 is also encoded by other DNA sequences in this sample. The chain is built from TRBV18 and TRBJ2-7, with D unresolved. CDR1 and CDR2 (germline): KGHSH, LQKENI. V gave up 4 bases and J gave up 1 base, with 5 bases separating them. The CDR3 extends over 12 amino acids. The DNA of the CDR3 is TGTGCCAGCTCACTCCTGTCCTACGAGCAGTACTTC. This sequence encodes CASSLLSYEQYF.

This sequence joins TRBV11-3 and TRBJ2-1, with D perhaps TRBD2 (6 bases). This CDR3 spans 14 amino acids. Trimming removed 5 bases at V and 4 bases at J, with 12 bases between. Germline CDR1 SGHNT, CDR2 YENEEA. CDR3 amino acids: CASSASGTYNEQFF. The CDR3, as DNA: TGTGCCAGCAGCGCCTCCGGGACTTACAATGAGCAGTTCTTC.

This chain connects TRBV6-6 to TRBJ2-2; TRBD1 aligns across 7 bases. The CDR3 spans 14 residues. With 6 bases clipped from V and 0 bases from J, the junction kept 1 base outside the gene matches. Germline V gene lookup returns CDR1 MNHNY and CDR2 SVGAGI (reference sequence). The CDR3: CASRTGANTGELFF. CDR3 DNA sequence: TGTGCCAGCAGAACAGGGGCGAACACCGGGGAGCTGTTTTTT.

This clone showed up just a few times. The genes are TRBV5-1 and TRBJ1-6; 8 nucleotides line up with TRBD1. From germline, CDR1 is SGHRS and CDR2 YFSETQ. There are 14 residues in the CDR3. V was pared by 3 bases and J by 9 bases, with 5 bases of the junction left unmatched. The CDR3 protein is CASSSGGPTSPLHF. In DNA form, the CDR3 reads TGCGCCAGCAGCTCAGGGGGCCCGACTTCACCCCTCCACTTT.

The chain links TRBV7-8 to TRBJ1-6; unclear D gene. Trimming removed 5 bases from V and 6 bases from J, with 14 bases in between. The CDR3 contains 15 residues. Germline V gene lookup returns CDR1 SGHVS and CDR2 FQNEAQ. CDR3 in amino acids: CASSRDPGFNSPLHF. CDR3 DNA: TGTGCCAGCAGCAGAGACCCAGGTTTTAATTCACCCCTCCACTTT.

The V and J genes are TRBV29-1 and TRBJ2-3; no clear D gene. There are 13 residues in the CDR3. The ends were cut back, 1 base at V and 2 bases at J, with 7 bases in the middle. Germline V gene sequence: CDR1 SQVTM, CDR2 ANQGSEA. The CDR3 sequence is CSVEGPNTDTQYF. The CDR3 DNA follows: TGCAGCGTTGAAGGACCGAACACAGATACGCAGTATTTT.

This rearrangement joins TRBV29-1 to TRBJ1-4, with D maybe TRBD1 (5 bases). The V and J ends lost 5 bases and 8 bases respectively, with 15 bases between them. CDR3 length: 13 amino acids. Germline V gene data show CDR1 as SQVTM and CDR2 as ANQGSEA. Here the CDR3 reads CSVSARVGEKLFF. DNA of the CDR3: TGCAGCGTTTCGGCCAGGGTAGGGGAAAAACTGTTTTTT.

The genes are TRBV12-3 or TRBV12-4 and TRBJ2-7; D is possibly TRBD1 or TRBD2 (5 bases each). Trimming removed 8 bases from V and 4 bases from J, with 15 bases in between. CDR3 length equals 13 residues. This CDR3 is CASRRDQNYEQYF. Written as DNA, the CDR3 is TGTGCCAGCCGCCGGGACCAGAATTACGAGCAGTACTTC.

The chain uses TRBV4-2 and TRBJ2-5; no clear D gene. V was cut by 0 bases and J by 4 bases, with 9 bases left in between. CDR3 length: 14 amino acids. CDR1 LGHNA and CDR2 YNFKEQ come from the germline V gene. This CDR3 reads CASSQEYTLETQYF. The CDR3 bases are TGTGCCAGCAGCCAAGAGTACACATTAGAGACCCAGTACTTC.

The chain has TRBV5-1 and TRBJ2-1; no reliable D call. Germline values: CDR1 SGHRS, CDR2 YFSETQ. The CDR3 is made up of 15 amino acids. The V gene lost 4 bases and the J gene lost 7 bases, with 18 bases spanning the gap. CDR3 in amino acids: CASSDGSPLLNEQFF. In DNA form, the CDR3 reads TGCGCCAGCAGCGACGGGTCCCCCCTTTTAAATGAGCAGTTCTTC.

This chain connects TRBV5-1 to TRBJ2-3; D remains ambiguous. The CDR3 runs 15 residues. From germline, CDR1 is SGHRS and CDR2 YFSETQ. The ends were cut back, 0 bases at V and 0 bases at J, with 8 bases in the middle. This chain's CDR3 is CASSLDTPSTDTQYF. CDR3 bases: TGCGCCAGCAGCTTGGACACTCCTAGCACAGATACGCAGTATTTT.